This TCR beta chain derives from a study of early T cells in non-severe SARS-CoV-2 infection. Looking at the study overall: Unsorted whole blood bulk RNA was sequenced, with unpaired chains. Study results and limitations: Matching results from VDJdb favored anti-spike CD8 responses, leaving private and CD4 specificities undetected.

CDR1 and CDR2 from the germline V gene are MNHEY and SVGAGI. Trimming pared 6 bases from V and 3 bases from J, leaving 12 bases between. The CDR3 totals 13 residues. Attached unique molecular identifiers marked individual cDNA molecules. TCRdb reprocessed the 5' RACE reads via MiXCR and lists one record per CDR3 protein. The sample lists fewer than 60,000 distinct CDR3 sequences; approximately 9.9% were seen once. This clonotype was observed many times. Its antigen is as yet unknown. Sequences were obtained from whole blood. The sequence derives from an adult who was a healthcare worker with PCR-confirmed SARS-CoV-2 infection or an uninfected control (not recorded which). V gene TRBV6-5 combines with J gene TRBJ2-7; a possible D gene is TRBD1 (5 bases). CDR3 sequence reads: CASSRGADYEQYF. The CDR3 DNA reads TGTGCCAGCAGCCGTGGGGCGGACTACGAGCAGTACTTC.